The next 32 T cell receptor beta chains were all read from a single sample in a study of OX40 agonist ivuxolimab in advanced cancers. Profiled with immunoSEQ multiplex PCR; TCRdb holds only in-frame clones, not every one. This table has some 64,000 clones, 92% appearing once. Sequencing was performed on CD4+ or CD8+ T cells sorted from blood, taken in a trial of the OX40 agonist ivuxolimab. These receptors all stem from an adult with an advanced solid tumor such as melanoma, head and neck, liver or kidney cancer.

For the CDR3, the DNA is TGTGCCAGTAGTACCAGAGGGCTAGCGGGGCAGTACAATGAGCAGTTCTTC. Protein product: CASSTRGLAGQYNEQFF. The chain is built from TRBV19 and TRBJ2-1, with 9 bases fitting TRBD2. Trimming removed 4 bases from V and 4 bases from J; junction bases left unmatched: 11. Germline CDR1 and CDR2: LNHDA and SQIVND (reference sequence). This CDR3 has 17 residues.

This chain joins TRBV19 and TRBJ2-5; D uncertain. The CDR3 length is 11 residues. Germline V CDR1 and CDR2: LNHDA, SQIVND (reference sequence). V lost 5 bases to trimming and J lost 2 bases, with 3 bases between them. CDR3 bases: TGTGCCAGTAGTTTACAAGAGACCCAGTACTTC. It encodes CASSLQETQYF.

The chain employs TRBV25-1 and TRBJ2-7, with D unresolved. The CDR3 spans 15 residues. V was clipped by 4 bases and J by 2 bases, with 15 bases between them. The germline CDR1 and CDR2 sequences are MGHDK and SYGVNS. The CDR3 loop reads CASSGVGSSTYEQYF. The DNA for the CDR3 is TGTGCCAGCAGTGGGGTGGGCAGCTCTACCTACGAGCAGTACTTC.

This chain joins TRBV6-5 and TRBJ2-1; 12 bases are a match to TRBD2. The CDR3 contains 15 residues. Germline CDR1 MNHEY, CDR2 SVGAGI. V lost 5 bases to trimming and J lost 3 bases; unmatched junction nucleotides: 2. Here the CDR3 reads CASSGLAGIYNEQFF. Here the CDR3 DNA reads TGTGCCAGCAGTGGACTAGCGGGGATCTACAATGAGCAGTTCTTC.

This sequence joins TRBV7-3 and TRBJ1-1, with D possibly being TRBD1 (5 bases). Germline-derived CDR1 and CDR2 are SGHTA and FQGTGA. This CDR3 spans 16 amino acids. V shed 3 bases and J shed 1 base, with 15 bases lying between them. Written as DNA, the CDR3 is TGTGCCAGCAGCTTGATGACAGACCCCACGAACACTGAAGCTTTCTTT. It translates to CASSLMTDPTNTEAFF. The full variable domain, its missing parts supplied by reference TRBV7-3 and TRBJ1-1, is GAGVSQTPSNKVTEKGKYVELRCDPISGHTALYWYRQSLGQGPEFLIYFQGTGAADDSGLPNDRFFAVRPEGSVSTLKIQRTERGDSAVYLCASSLMTDPTNTEAFFGQGTRLTVV.

This chain connects TRBV10-1 to TRBJ2-1; TRBD2 matches at 11 bases. Germline CDR1 is WNHNN and CDR2 is SYGVQD (reference sequence). The J segment lost 6 bases and the V segment lost 5 bases, leaving 6 bases of the junction unmatched. This CDR3 has 15 residues. The CDR3 reads CASSLSGGAANEQFF. CDR3 DNA: TGCGCCAGCAGTCTTAGCGGGGGGGCCGCCAATGAGCAGTTCTTC.

The genes are TRBV2 and TRBJ2-1, with D perhaps matching TRBD1 (6 bases). The CDR3 is 15 amino acids. V shed 4 bases and J shed 1 base, with 11 bases lying between them. Germline V gene sequence: CDR1 SNHLY, CDR2 FYNNEI. CDR3 bases: TGTGCCAGCAGTGTGAGTCAGGGGTCCTACAATGAGCAGTTCTTC. Its protein product is CASSVSQGSYNEQFF.

The chain's CDR3 is CASSLTTRTEAFF. CDR3 nucleotides: TGTGCCAGCAGCTTAACTACGCGAACTGAAGCTTTCTTT. The chain recombines TRBV7-3 with TRBJ1-1; D ambiguous. The ends were cut back, 0 bases at V and 5 bases at J, with 7 bases in the middle. The CDR3 is 13 amino acids. Germline V gene data show CDR1 as SGHTA and CDR2 as FQGTGA.

This clone was detected once. The chain has TRBV5-1 and TRBJ2-7; TRBD1 matches 8 bases. This CDR3 comprises 15 residues. In germline, CDR1 is SGHRS, CDR2 YFSETQ. V shed 2 bases and J 1 base; nucleotides not matched to a gene: 5. In nucleotides, the CDR3 is TGCGCCAGCAGCTTTGGACAGGGACGGTCCTACGAGCAGTACTTC. Translating gives CASSFGQGRSYEQYF.

Concerning this clone itself: Different DNA sequences within this sample yield the same CDR3. The chain carries TRBV7-3 and TRBJ2-2, with D unresolved. This CDR3 contains 14 residues. Trimming stripped 5 bases from V and 1 base from J, with 8 bases between. Germline V gene data show CDR1 as SGHTA and CDR2 as FQGTGA. The CDR3 loop reads CASSPGLNTGELFF. The CDR3 DNA reads as TGTGCCAGCAGCCCTGGCCTGAACACCGGGGAGCTGTTTTTT.

The gene calls are TRBV6-6 and TRBJ1-1; the match to TRBD1 covers 8 bases. The V segment lost 6 bases and the J segment 3 bases; nucleotides outside the gene matches: 6. The CDR3 spans 14 residues. Germline V gives CDR1 MNHNY, CDR2 SVGAGI (reference sequence). The CDR3 sequence: CASSRTGLDTEAFF. The CDR3 DNA follows: TGTGCCAGCAGCCGGACAGGGTTGGACACTGAAGCTTTCTTT.

V is TRBV27 and J is TRBJ2-3, with 13 bases aligning to TRBD2. CDR3 size: 15 residues. J gave up 4 bases and V 8 bases, and 6 bases lay outside the gene matches. Looked up from germline, CDR1 is MNHEY and CDR2 is SMNVEV (reference sequence). The CDR3 loop reads CASRTSGSKADTQYF. The CDR3 coding sequence is TGTGCCAGCCGGACTAGCGGGAGTAAGGCAGATACGCAGTATTTT.

V is TRBV6-5 and J is TRBJ2-5; D might be TRBD2 (6 bases). CDR1 and CDR2 from the germline V gene are MNHEY and SVGAGI. The length of the CDR3 is 14 residues. Deletions cut 6 bases from V and 3 bases from J, with 14 bases between. The CDR3 nucleotides read TGTGCCAGCAGCCCCGGGACTTTCGAAGAGACCCAGTACTTC. The encoded protein is CASSPGTFEETQYF.

Of note for this clone: Germline and junction disagree at one end, which may indicate a read error. The chain employs TRBV6-5 and TRBJ2-1; D may correspond to TRBD1 or TRBD2 (6 bases each). The CDR3 consists of 13 residues. The germline V gene encodes CDR1 MNHEY and CDR2 SVGAGI. The CDR3 sequence: CASSWDKDAGRIF. The CDR3 nucleotides read TGTGCCAGCAGTTGGGACAAGGACGCGGGGCGAATCTTC.

The V gene is TRBV30, the J gene TRBJ1-1; a weak D match, TRBD1 (6 bases). CDR1 GTSNPN and CDR2 SVGIG come from the germline V gene (reference sequence). The V gene lost 3 bases and the J gene lost 4 bases, with 9 bases spanning the gap. The CDR3 is 12 amino acids. CDR3: CAWSTGTTEAFF. For the CDR3, the DNA is TGTGCCTGGAGCACAGGGACCACTGAAGCTTTCTTT.

The chain couples TRBV6-1 to TRBJ2-5; 9 bases map to TRBD2. This CDR3 is 15 amino acids long. The V gene's germline CDR1 is MNHNS and CDR2 SASEGT. The junction had 3 bases not matched to a gene; V was cut back by 2 bases and J by 2 bases. CDR3 DNA: TGTGCCAGCAGTGAACAGCGGGGGGAACAAGAGACCCAGTACTTC. Protein sequence: CASSEQRGEQETQYF.

This rearrangement joins TRBV27 to TRBJ2-2; 8 bases match TRBD2. CDR3 length equals 13 residues. With V trimmed by 4 bases and J by 5 bases, 0 bases remained unmatched. The germline V gene has CDR1 MNHEY and CDR2 SMNVEV (reference sequence). CDR3 amino acids: CASSSGGTGELFF. For the CDR3, the DNA is TGTGCCAGCAGTTCGGGAGGGACCGGGGAGCTGTTTTTT.

The chain combines TRBV5-4 with TRBJ1-5; TRBD1 matches at 9 bases. Germline CDR1 and CDR2: SGHNT and YYREEE (reference sequence). V trimming: 4 bases; J trimming: 5 bases; junction bases outside the gene matches: 13. The CDR3 spans 17 residues. This CDR3 is CASSLGQGTGDHQPQHF. CDR3 in DNA: TGTGCCAGCAGCCTGGGACAGGGAACGGGTGATCATCAGCCCCAGCATTTT.

This clone was recorded once. The J gene is TRBJ2-5, the V gene TRBV6-4, with 8 bases that match TRBD2. V was clipped by 4 bases and J by 2 bases; unmatched bases: 6. CDR1 and CDR2 from the germline V gene are MRHNA and SNTAGT. The CDR3 has 15 amino acids. The CDR3 region is CASSVGGGLQETQYF. In DNA form, the CDR3 reads TGTGCCAGCAGTGTCGGGGGGGGGCTTCAAGAGACCCAGTACTTC.

The chain employs TRBV19 and TRBJ2-2; no definite D call. Germline V gene data show CDR1 as LNHDA and CDR2 as SQIVND (reference sequence). This CDR3 comprises 11 residues. Trimming took off 9 bases at V and 1 base at J, with 3 bases between the two ends. The CDR3 DNA is TGTGCCAGCGGGAACACCGGGGAGCTGTTTTTT. Its protein is CASGNTGELFF.

The rearrangement joins TRBV5-4 to TRBJ2-7, with D perhaps TRBD1 (6 bases). The germline V gene encodes CDR1 SGHNT and CDR2 YYREEE (reference sequence). The length of the CDR3 is 14 residues. V lost 5 bases and J 2 bases, leaving 14 bases between the germline ends. CDR3 coding DNA: TGTGCCAGCAGACGAGACAGGCTCCCCTACGAGCAGTACTTC. It specifies CASRRDRLPYEQYF.

The V call is TRBV5-1, the J call TRBJ2-5, with TRBD1 identical over 7 bases. The length of the CDR3 is 15 residues. The germline CDR1 and CDR2 sequences are SGHRS and YFSETQ. Germline trimming cut 9 bases from V and 1 base from J; bases unmatched to any gene: 12. CDR3 nucleotide sequence: TGCGCCACCTCCCAGGTAACAGGGGCCCAAGAGACCCAGTACTTC. It translates to CATSQVTGAQETQYF.

The chain employs TRBV9 and TRBJ1-2, with D uncertain. Trimming took off 1 base at V and 0 bases at J, with 7 bases between the two ends. Per germline, CDR1 SGDLS and CDR2 YYNGEE. The CDR3 spans 14 residues. This CDR3 is CASSVSFANYGYTF. As DNA, the CDR3 is TGTGCCAGCAGCGTAAGTTTCGCTAACTATGGCTACACCTTC.

This chain uses TRBV9 with TRBJ2-3; D perhaps matches TRBD2 (6 bases). Per the germline V gene, CDR1 is SGDLS and CDR2 is YYNGEE. Trimming cost V 1 base and J 3 bases, with 15 bases left between them. The CDR3 totals 16 residues. CDR3 nucleotide sequence: TGTGCCAGCAGCGTACGTCGGCTAGCGAGTACAGATACGCAGTATTTT. Translated, it gives CASSVRRLASTDTQYF.

The V and J genes are TRBV5-4 and TRBJ2-1, with TRBD1 identical over 10 bases. J gave up 5 bases and V 3 bases, and 8 bases lay outside the gene matches. In germline, CDR1 is SGHNT, CDR2 YYREEE (reference sequence). This CDR3 has 16 residues. In DNA form, the CDR3 reads TGTGCCAGCAGCTACCTTGGGACAGGGGTCCACAATGAGCAGTTCTTC. It codes for CASSYLGTGVHNEQFF.

This sequence joins TRBV5-4 and TRBJ2-1; D not resolved. The CDR3 is made up of 14 amino acids. Per germline, CDR1 SGHNT and CDR2 YYREEE (reference sequence). Trimming pared 0 bases from V and 2 bases from J, leaving 6 bases between. DNA for the CDR3: TGTGCCAGCAGCTTGGCCGGGCCCTACAATGAGCAGTTCTTC. Its protein is CASSLAGPYNEQFF.

This clone has a single count. The chain is built from TRBV4-1 and TRBJ2-5; 8 positions agree with TRBD2. V was pared by 4 bases and J by 1 base, with 5 bases of the junction left unmatched. There are 15 residues in the CDR3. Germline lookup yields CDR1 MGHRA and CDR2 YSYEKL. DNA for the CDR3: TGCGCCAGCAGCCCCCCGGGGGGGTCCCAAGAGACCCAGTACTTC. This encodes CASSPPGGSQETQYF.

Written as DNA, the CDR3 is TGTGCCAGCAGCGTAAACAGGGGGCAGGACTATGGCTACACCTTC. It yields the protein CASSVNRGQDYGYTF. The chain has TRBV13 and TRBJ1-2; 9 nucleotides agree with TRBD1. This CDR3 comprises 15 residues. The germline V gene encodes CDR1 PRHDT and CDR2 FYEKMQ (reference sequence). V lost 5 bases and J lost 3; bases outside the gene matches: 7.

The gene calls are TRBV6-1 and TRBJ2-7, with 9 bases fitting TRBD1. CDR1 is MNHNS and CDR2 is SASEGT in the germline V gene. This CDR3 is 13 amino acids long. Germline trimming cut 5 bases from V and 4 bases from J; bases unmatched to any gene: 3. CDR3 in amino acids: CASSIDRGYEQYF. DNA for the CDR3: TGTGCCAGCAGTATTGACAGGGGGTACGAGCAGTACTTC.

This chain uses TRBV2 with TRBJ2-3; unclear D gene. Trimming cost V 6 bases and J 6 bases, with 7 bases left between them. Germline assignment: CDR1 SNHLY and CDR2 FYNNEI. The CDR3 has 11 residues. Here the CDR3 reads CASSERDTQYF. CDR3 coding DNA: TGTGCCAGCAGCGAACGGGATACGCAGTATTTT.

This sequence joins TRBV2 and TRBJ1-2; D gene unclear. The V and J ends lost 2 bases and 0 bases respectively, with 7 bases between them. CDR1 is SNHLY, CDR2 FYNNEI, per germline. The CDR3 has 14 residues. CDR3 coding DNA: TGTGCCAGCAGTGAATGGGATCCTAACTATGGCTACACCTTC. It specifies CASSEWDPNYGYTF.

The CDR3 region has the DNA TGTGCCAGCAGTATCGACAGGGGCCACGAGCAGTACTTC. It codes for CASSIDRGHEQYF. The V call is TRBV2, the J call TRBJ2-7; 8 positions match TRBD1. V trimming: 5 bases; J trimming: 5 bases; junction bases outside the gene matches: 5. This CDR3 comprises 13 residues. The germline V gene has CDR1 SNHLY and CDR2 FYNNEI.